The rows below give T cell receptor beta chains drawn from one sample of a study of CD8+ T cells in alopecia areata. Some clones are missing from TCRdb's copy, which holds only in-frame ones; the method was immunoSEQ multiplex PCR. The table includes some 170,000 clones, approximately 59% detected once. Sequenced material: CD4+ T cells sorted from blood, taken between weeks 55 and 65, from a patient treated with tofacitinib. These TCRs come from a human donor with alopecia areata. Both conserved end residues are part of each CDR3. A D gene is named only where the DNA matches it firmly. Not every row has a clone size; where given, it reads once, few, many or a size class.

CSVEVGANQPQHF	TGCAGCGTTGAAGTTGGGGCCAATCAGCCCCAGCATTTT	TRBJ1-5	-	TRBV29-1	few
CSASTVNTEAFF	TGCAGCGCCTCGACGGTGAACACTGAAGCTTTCTTT	TRBJ1-1	-	TRBV29-1	few
CSVGEGSTNEKLFF	TGCAGCGTCGGGGAGGGTTCAACTAATGAAAAACTGTTTTTT	TRBJ1-4	-	TRBV29-1	-
CASRYDRGEAFF	TGTGCCAGCAGATACGACAGGGGTGAAGCTTTCTTT	TRBJ1-1	TRBD1	TRBV6-5	few
CASSLDQSYGYTF	TGTGCCAGCAGCTTAGATCAGAGTTATGGCTACACCTTC	TRBJ1-2	-	TRBV11-1	-
CASSEGDGNIQYF	TGTGCCAGCAGTGAAGGGGACGGAAACATTCAGTACTTC	TRBJ2-4	-	TRBV6-1	-
CASSLGVGGETQYF	TGTGCCAGCAGCTTGGGGGTCGGAGGAGAGACCCAGTACTTC	TRBJ2-5	-	TRBV7-9	-
CSACGQPNTEAFF	TGCAGCGCCTGTGGACAGCCGAACACTGAAGCTTTCTTT	TRBJ1-1	-	TRBV29-1	few
CASSRGQDTEAFF	TGCGCCAGCAGTCGGGGCCAAGACACTGAAGCTTTCTTT	TRBJ1-1	-	TRBV23-1	few
CASSQERGNYNEQFF	TGCGCCAGCAGCCAAGAGAGAGGAAACTACAATGAGCAGTTCTTC	TRBJ2-1	-	TRBV4-1	-
CASSPGQGKETQYF	TGCGCCAGCAGCCCAGGACAGGGGAAAGAGACCCAGTACTTC	TRBJ2-5	TRBD1	TRBV4-1	-
CAWMSSNYEQYF	TGTGCCTGGATGAGCAGTAACTACGAGCAGTACTTC	TRBJ2-7	-	TRBV30	-
CASSEAYEQYF	TGTGCCAGCAGTGAGGCGTACGAGCAGTACTTC	TRBJ2-7	-	TRBV2	-
CASSPSIVFLHF	TGTGCCAGCAGCCCTTCCATAGTTTTCCTCCACTTT	TRBJ1-6	-	TRBV9	-
CASNVGASYNEQFF	TGTGCCAGCAATGTGGGGGCCTCCTACAATGAGCAGTTCTTC	TRBJ2-1	-	TRBV14	few
CASSLSWDLEDYGYTF	TGTGCCAGCAGCTTAAGCTGGGACCTAGAAGACTATGGCTACACCTTC	TRBJ1-2	-	TRBV7-9	-
CASSLDSQAWRSYEQYF	TGTGCCAGCAGCTTGGACTCCCAGGCCTGGAGGTCCTACGAGCAGTACTTC	TRBJ2-7	-	TRBV5-6	-
CATTLGLSNTEAFF	TGTGCCACCACCTTGGGGCTTTCGAACACTGAAGCTTTCTTT	TRBJ1-1	-	TRBV19	-
CASSSRAWGRGTEAFF	TGTGCCAGCAGCTCGAGGGCCTGGGGTAGGGGCACTGAAGCTTTCTTT	TRBJ1-1	-	TRBV27	few
CASRAGEQFF	TGTGCCAGCAGGGCGGGGGAGCAGTTCTTC	TRBJ2-1	-	TRBV25-1	-
CASSPWVYNSPLHF	TGTGCCAGCAGCCCCTGGGTCTATAATTCACCCCTCCACTTT	TRBJ1-6	-	TRBV9	few
CASSLEGETQYF	TGCGCCAGCAGCTTGGAGGGAGAGACCCAGTACTTC	TRBJ2-5	-	TRBV5-1	-
CASSLLMGASPLHF	TGTGCCAGCAGCTTGCTCATGGGAGCGTCACCCCTCCACTTT	TRBJ1-6	-	TRBV7-9	-
CASSRTRHASNEKLFF	TGTGCCAGCAGCCGAACTAGACATGCTTCTAATGAAAAACTGTTTTTT	TRBJ1-4	-	TRBV7-8	few
CASSPSGSAYEQYF	TGTGCCAGCTCACCAAGTGGGTCAGCCTACGAGCAGTACTTC	TRBJ2-7	-	TRBV18	-
CASSEDGGGTDTQYF	TGTGCCAGCAGTGAAGACGGGGGAGGCACAGATACGCAGTATTTT	TRBJ2-3	-	TRBV2	-
CASSQGALGVGNSPLHF	TGCGCCAGCAGCCAAGGCGCTCTGGGGGTCGGTAATTCACCCCTCCACTTT	TRBJ1-6	-	TRBV4-1	few
CASSPGTENSPLHF	TGTGCCAGCAGCCCCGGGACAGAAAATTCACCCCTCCACTTT	TRBJ1-6	TRBD1	TRBV7-9	-